Listed here is a single T cell receptor (beta chain). What it binds is not known. This CDR3 is built from 14 residues. Germline CDR1 MGHDK, CDR2 SYGVNS. The germline V and J ends were trimmed by 3 bases and 7 bases, with 16 bases remaining between them. This entry is derived from a study of T-cell reconstitution after alpha-beta-depleted transplantation in children. Preparation of the TCRbeta library involved a method that used unique molecular identifiers. TCRdb processed the PCR reads anew with MiXCR; each CDR3 protein has one entry. The sample records 250,000 to 400,000 distinct CDR3 sequences, around 25% being singletons. Broader study findings: Several hundred graft clones that had expanded were reportedly the source of alpha-beta T cells about two months after transplant. Counts and diversity of T cells one year after transplant came mostly from newly produced T cells.

The source is a male patient younger than 18 who had a stem cell transplant for acute lymphoblastic leukemia, so the T cells may come from the graft donor. The rearrangement links TRBV25-1 to TRBJ2-7, with a tentative D call TRBD1 (5 bases). The specimen comprised PBMCs, mostly from graft donor cells, sampled 180 days after TCRalphabeta/CD19-depleted stem cell transplant. CDR3 coding DNA: TGTGCCAGCAGTGACCCTGCTATTGCAGGGGAGCAGTACTTC. This encodes CASSDPAIAGEQYF.